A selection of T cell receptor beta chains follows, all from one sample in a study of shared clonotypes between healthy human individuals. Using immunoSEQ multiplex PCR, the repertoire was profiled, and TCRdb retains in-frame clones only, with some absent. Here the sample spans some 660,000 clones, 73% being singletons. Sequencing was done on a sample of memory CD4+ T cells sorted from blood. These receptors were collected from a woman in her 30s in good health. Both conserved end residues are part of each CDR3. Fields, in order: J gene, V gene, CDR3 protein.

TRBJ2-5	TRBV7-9	CASRLSGHQETQYF
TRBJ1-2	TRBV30	CASRTGGGYTF
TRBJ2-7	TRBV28	CASTLRGLAAYEQYF
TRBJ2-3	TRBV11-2	CASSPGTTADTQYF
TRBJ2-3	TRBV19	CASSPSRTSGRGTDTQYF
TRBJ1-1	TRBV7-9	CASSLQTVMNTEAFF
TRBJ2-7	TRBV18	CASSPPLGLETYEQYF
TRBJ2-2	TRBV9	CASTGTRVTGELFF
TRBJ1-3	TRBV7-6	CASSQDRFGNTIYF
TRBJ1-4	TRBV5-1	CASKRGATNEKLFF
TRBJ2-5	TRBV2	CASSLTQVATQYF
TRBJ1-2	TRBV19	CASSANQGQGVYGYTF
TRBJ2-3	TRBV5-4	CASSLKTGTSSADTQYF